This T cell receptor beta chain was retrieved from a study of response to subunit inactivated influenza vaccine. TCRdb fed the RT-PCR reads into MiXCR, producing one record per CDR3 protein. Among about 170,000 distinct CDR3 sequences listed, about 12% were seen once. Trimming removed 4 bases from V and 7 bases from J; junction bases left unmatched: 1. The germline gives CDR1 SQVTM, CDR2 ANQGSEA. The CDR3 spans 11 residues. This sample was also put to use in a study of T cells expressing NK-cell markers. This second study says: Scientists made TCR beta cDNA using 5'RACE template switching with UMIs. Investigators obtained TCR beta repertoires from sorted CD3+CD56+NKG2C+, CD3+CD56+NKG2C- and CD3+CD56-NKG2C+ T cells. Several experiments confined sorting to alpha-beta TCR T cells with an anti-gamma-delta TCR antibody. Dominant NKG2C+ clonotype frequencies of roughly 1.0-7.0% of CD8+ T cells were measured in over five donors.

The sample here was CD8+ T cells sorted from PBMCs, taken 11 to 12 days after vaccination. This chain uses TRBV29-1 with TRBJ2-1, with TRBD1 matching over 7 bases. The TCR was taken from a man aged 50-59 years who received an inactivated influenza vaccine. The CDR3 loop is CSVAQGNEQFF. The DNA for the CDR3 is TGCAGCGTTGCACAGGGGAATGAGCAGTTCTTC.